Listed below are T cell receptor beta chains from one sample, sequenced in a study of CD8 T cells in ankylosing spondylitis. TCRdb redid the calling of the 5' RACE reads with MiXCR, one entry per CDR3 protein. The profile shows 350,000 to 400,000 distinct CDR3 sequences, 20% to 25% of them singletons. What was sequenced was blood, either unsorted or a sorted T cell fraction (not recorded which). Source of these receptors: a male donor with ankylosing spondylitis or in good health (not recorded which). The CDR3 runs from the conserved cysteine through the conserved F or W. D genes are given only for firm matches. Clone size, where shown, is once, few, many, or a class for clones that have expanded.

size | J | V | D | CDR3 | DNA
few | TRBJ2-1 | TRBV28 | TRBD1 | CASLRQGTNEQFF | TGTGCCAGCTTACGACAGGGAACCAATGAGCAGTTCTTC
- | TRBJ2-5 | TRBV12-3/TRBV12-4 | TRBD2 | CASSFLAGDETQYF | TGTGCCAGCAGTTTCCTAGCGGGGGATGAGACCCAGTACTTC
- | TRBJ2-7 | TRBV11-2 | TRBD2 | CASSHLGLAGGDFYEQYF | TGTGCCAGCAGCCACTTAGGGCTAGCGGGGGGTGACTTCTACGAGCAGTACTTC
- | TRBJ2-3 | TRBV2 | - | CASGEVSLGTDTQYF | TGTGCCAGCGGGGAGGTGAGTCTGGGCACAGATACGCAGTATTTT
- | TRBJ2-7 | TRBV12-3/TRBV12-4 | TRBD2 | CASRFTGLADYEQYF | TGTGCCAGCAGGTTTACGGGACTAGCAGACTACGAGCAGTACTTC
few | TRBJ2-2 | TRBV4-2 | TRBD1 | CASSQARQGRHGELFF | TGTGCCAGCAGCCAAGCCCGACAGGGAAGACACGGGGAGCTGTTTTTT
- | TRBJ2-5 | TRBV5-4 | TRBD2 | CASSSRRGGPRETQYF | TGTGCCAGCAGCTCCCGGCGCGGGGGACCGAGGGAGACCCAGTACTTC
- | TRBJ2-7 | TRBV29-1 | - | CSVSGRGPTYEQYF | TGCAGCGTTTCGGGCAGGGGACCTACCTACGAGCAGTACTTC
few | TRBJ2-2 | TRBV9 | TRBD1 | CASAMDRTGGELFF | TGTGCCAGCGCAATGGACAGGACTGGCGGGGAGCTGTTTTTT
- | TRBJ2-7 | TRBV29-1 | - | CSVEGGGPLEQYF | TGCAGCGTTGAAGGCGGCGGCCCACTGGAGCAGTACTTC
few | TRBJ1-1 | TRBV29-1 | - | CSVEGGEVEAFF | TGCAGCGTTGAAGGGGGGGAGGTTGAAGCTTTCTTT
many | TRBJ1-2 | TRBV29-1 | - | CSVERADQGSGYGYTF | TGCAGCGTTGAAAGGGCCGATCAGGGTTCCGGCTATGGCTACACCTTC
- | TRBJ2-5 | TRBV6-5 | - | CASSYSPPGGRQETQYF | TGTGCCAGCAGTTACTCCCCTCCCGGTGGTCGCCAAGAGACCCAGTACTTC
- | TRBJ2-5 | TRBV27 | TRBD1 | CASSLSGQGYQETQYF | TGTGCCAGCAGTTTGTCTGGACAGGGGTACCAAGAGACCCAGTACTTC
few | TRBJ2-1 | TRBV6-1 | TRBD1 | CASSEPTGHSYNEQFF | TGTGCCAGCAGTGAACCGACAGGGCACTCCTACAATGAGCAGTTCTTC
- | TRBJ2-3 | TRBV7-9 | - | CASSLLDREGNSDTQYF | TGTGCCAGCAGCTTGCTTGATCGAGAAGGCAACTCAGATACGCAGTATTTT
few | TRBJ2-7 | TRBV5-1 | TRBD2 | CASSLWRGAAYEQYF | TGCGCCAGCAGCTTATGGCGGGGGGCCGCCTACGAGCAGTACTTC
few | TRBJ2-1 | TRBV27 | - | CASSLFNFLGGNEQFF | TGTGCCAGCAGTTTATTCAACTTCTTAGGAGGCAATGAGCAGTTCTTC
many | TRBJ1-5 | TRBV12-3/TRBV12-4 | - | CASSLLGYQPQHF | TGTGCCAGCAGTTTATTGGGTTACCAGCCCCAGCATTTT